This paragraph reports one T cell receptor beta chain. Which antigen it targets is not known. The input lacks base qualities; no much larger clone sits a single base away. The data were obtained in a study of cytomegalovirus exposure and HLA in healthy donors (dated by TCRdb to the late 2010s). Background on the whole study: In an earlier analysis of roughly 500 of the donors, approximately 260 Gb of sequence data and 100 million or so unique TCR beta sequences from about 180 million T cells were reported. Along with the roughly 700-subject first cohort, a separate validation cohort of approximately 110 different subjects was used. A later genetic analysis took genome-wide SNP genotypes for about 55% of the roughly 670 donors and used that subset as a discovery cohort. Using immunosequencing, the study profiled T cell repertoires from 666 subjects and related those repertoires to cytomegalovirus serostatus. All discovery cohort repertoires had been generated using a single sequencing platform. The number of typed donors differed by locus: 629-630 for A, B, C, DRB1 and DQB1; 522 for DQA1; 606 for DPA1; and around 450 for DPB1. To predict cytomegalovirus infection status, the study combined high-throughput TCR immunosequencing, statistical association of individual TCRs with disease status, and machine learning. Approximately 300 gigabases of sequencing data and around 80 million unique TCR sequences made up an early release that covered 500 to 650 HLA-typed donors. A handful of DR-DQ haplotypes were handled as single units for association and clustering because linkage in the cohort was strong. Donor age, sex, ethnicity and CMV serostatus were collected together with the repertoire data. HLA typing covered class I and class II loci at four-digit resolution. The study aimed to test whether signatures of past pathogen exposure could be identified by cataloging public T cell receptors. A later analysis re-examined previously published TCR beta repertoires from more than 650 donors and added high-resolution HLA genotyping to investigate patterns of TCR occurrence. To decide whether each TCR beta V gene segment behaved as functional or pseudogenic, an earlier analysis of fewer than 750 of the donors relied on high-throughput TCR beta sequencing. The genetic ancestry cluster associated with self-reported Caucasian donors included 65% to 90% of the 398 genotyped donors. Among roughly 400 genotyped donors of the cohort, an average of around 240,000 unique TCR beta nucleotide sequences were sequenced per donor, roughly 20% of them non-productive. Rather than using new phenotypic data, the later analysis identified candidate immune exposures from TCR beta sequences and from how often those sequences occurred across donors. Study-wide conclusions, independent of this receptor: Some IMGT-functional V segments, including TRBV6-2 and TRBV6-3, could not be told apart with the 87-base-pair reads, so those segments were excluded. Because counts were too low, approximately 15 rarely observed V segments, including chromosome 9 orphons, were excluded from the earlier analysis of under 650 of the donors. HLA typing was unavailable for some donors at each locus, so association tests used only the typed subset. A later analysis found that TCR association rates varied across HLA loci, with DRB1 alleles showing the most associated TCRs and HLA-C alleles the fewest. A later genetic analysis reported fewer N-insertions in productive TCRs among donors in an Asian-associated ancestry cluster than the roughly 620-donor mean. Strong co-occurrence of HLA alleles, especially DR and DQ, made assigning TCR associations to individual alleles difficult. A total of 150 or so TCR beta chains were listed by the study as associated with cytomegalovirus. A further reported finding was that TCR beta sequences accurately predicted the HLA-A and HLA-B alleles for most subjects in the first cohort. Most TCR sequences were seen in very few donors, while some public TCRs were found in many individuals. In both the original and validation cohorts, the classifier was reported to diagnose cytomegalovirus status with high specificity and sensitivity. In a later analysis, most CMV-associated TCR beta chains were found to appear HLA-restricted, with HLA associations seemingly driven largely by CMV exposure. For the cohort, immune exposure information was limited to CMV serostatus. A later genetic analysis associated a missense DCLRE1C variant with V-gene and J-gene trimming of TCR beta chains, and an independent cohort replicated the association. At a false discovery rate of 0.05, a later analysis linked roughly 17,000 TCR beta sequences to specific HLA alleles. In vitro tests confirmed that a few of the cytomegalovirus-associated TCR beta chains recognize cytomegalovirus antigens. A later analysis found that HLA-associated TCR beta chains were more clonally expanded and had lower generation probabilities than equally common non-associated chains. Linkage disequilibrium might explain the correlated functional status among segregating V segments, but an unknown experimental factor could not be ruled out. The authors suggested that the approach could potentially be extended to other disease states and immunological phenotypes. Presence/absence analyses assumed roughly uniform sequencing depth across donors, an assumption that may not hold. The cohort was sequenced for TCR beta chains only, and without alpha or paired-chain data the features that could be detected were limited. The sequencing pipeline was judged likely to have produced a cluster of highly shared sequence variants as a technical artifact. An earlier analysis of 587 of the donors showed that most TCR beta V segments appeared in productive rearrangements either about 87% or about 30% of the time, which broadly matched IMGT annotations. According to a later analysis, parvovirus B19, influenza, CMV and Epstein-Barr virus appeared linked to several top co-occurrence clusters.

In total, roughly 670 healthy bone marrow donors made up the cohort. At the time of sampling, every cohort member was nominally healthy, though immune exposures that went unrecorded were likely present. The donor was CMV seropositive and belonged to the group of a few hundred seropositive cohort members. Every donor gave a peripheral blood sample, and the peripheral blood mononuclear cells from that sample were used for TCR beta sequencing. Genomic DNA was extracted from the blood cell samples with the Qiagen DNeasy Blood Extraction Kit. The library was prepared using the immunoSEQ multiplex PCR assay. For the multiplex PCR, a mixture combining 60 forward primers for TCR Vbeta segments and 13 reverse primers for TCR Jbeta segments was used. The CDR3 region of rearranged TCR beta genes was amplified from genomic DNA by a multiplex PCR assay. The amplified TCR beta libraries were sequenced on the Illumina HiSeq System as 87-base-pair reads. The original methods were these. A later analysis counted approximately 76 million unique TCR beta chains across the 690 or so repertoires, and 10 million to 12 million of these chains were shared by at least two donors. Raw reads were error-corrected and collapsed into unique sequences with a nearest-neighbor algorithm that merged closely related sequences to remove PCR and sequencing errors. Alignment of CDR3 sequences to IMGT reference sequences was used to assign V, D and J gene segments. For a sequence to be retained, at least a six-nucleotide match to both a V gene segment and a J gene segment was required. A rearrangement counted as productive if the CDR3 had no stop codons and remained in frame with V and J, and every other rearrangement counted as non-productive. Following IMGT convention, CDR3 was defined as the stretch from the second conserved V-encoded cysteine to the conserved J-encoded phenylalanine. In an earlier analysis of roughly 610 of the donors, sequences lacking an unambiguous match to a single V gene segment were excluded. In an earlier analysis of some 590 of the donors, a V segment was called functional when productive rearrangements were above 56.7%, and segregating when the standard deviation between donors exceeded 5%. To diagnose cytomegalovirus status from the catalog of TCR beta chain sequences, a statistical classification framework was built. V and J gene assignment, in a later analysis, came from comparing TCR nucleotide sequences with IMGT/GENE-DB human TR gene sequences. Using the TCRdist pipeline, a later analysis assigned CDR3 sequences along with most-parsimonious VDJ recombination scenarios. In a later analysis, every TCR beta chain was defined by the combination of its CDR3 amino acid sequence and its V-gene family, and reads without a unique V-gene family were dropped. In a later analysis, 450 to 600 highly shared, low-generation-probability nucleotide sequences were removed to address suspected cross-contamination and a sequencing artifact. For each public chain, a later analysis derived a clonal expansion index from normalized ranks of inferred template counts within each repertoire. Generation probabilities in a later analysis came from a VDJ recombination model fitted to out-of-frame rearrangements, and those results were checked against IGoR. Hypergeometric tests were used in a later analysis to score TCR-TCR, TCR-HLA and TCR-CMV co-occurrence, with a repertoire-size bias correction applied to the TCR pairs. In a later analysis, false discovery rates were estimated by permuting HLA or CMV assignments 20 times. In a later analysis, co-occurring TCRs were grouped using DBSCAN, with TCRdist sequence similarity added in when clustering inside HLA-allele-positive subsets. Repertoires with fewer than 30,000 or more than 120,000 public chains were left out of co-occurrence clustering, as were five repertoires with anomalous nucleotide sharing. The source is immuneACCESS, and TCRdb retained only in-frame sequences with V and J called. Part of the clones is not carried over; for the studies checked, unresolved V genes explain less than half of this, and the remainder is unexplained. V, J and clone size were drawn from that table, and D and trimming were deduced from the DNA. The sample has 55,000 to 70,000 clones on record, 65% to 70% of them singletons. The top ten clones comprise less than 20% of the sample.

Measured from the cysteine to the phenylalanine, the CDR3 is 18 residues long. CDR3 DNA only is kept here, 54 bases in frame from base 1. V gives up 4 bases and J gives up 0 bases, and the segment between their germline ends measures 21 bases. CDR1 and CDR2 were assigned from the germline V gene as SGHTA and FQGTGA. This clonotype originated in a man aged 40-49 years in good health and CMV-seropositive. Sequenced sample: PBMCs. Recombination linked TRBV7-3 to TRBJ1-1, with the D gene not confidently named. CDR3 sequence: CASSSRGSRLSMNTEAFF. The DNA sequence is TGTGCCAGCAGCTCCCGCGGATCGCGGCTAAGCATGAACACTGAAGCTTTCTTT. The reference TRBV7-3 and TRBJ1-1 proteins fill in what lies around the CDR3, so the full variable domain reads GAGVSQTPSNKVTEKGKYVELRCDPISGHTALYWYRQSLGQGPEFLIYFQGTGAADDSGLPNDRFFAVRPEGSVSTLKIQRTERGDSAVYLCASSSRGSRLSMNTEAFFGQGTRLTVV.